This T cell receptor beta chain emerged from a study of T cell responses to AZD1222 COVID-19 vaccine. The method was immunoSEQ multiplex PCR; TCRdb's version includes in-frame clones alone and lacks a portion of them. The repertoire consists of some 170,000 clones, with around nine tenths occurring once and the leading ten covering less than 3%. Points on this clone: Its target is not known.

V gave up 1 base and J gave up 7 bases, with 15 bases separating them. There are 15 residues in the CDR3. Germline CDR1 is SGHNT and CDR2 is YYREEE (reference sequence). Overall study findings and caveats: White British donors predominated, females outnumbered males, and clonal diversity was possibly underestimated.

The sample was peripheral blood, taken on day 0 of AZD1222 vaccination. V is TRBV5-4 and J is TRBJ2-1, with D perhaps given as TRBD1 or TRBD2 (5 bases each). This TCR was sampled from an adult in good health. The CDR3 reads CASSLKGSSGNEQFF. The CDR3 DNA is TGTGCCAGCAGCTTGAAGGGGAGCTCGGGAAATGAGCAGTTCTTC.